This T cell receptor beta chain emerged from a study of blood T cell repertoires in COVID-19. Across the whole study: Italy, Spain and the United States were the sources of the convalescent and acute COVID-19 samples. The analysed material was cDNA or gDNA that came from T cells, B-cell-depleted T cells, or PBMCs.

Under the authors' procedure: It was from reference gene primer amplification that nucleated cell counts were estimated. The table came from immunoSEQ multiplex PCR; TCRdb's copy has only in-frame clones and leaves some out. That table supplies the V and J calls and clone size; D and trimming were determined from the DNA. The profile covers 100,000 to 150,000 clones, with approximately 81% appearing a single time and around 5.9% taken by the ten largest. This clone appeared many times. The CDR3 has 14 amino acids. The V gene lost 1 base and the J gene lost 6 bases, with 11 bases spanning the gap. Per germline, CDR1 SGHDT and CDR2 YYEEEE.

This chain joins TRBV5-6 and TRBJ1-5; tentatively, D is TRBD1 (6 bases). The sequencing sample was made of peripheral blood. The sequence was collected from a man in his fifties or sixties with acute or convalescent COVID-19. The CDR3 nucleotides are TGTGCCAGCAGCTTGTCGACAGGTACTCAGCCCCAGCATTTT. Translating gives CASSLSTGTQPQHF.